Each of the 5 T cell receptor beta chains below was sequenced from the same sample in a study of T cell responses to AZD1222 COVID-19 vaccine. The method was immunoSEQ multiplex PCR; TCRdb's version includes in-frame clones alone and lacks a portion of them. Of around 110,000 clones in the sample, around 85% were seen once. This specimen consisted of peripheral blood, obtained on day 0 of MenACWY control vaccination. The origin of the receptors is an adult in good health.

V is TRBV28 and J is TRBJ2-6; TRBD1 or TRBD2 may be the D gene (5 bases each). V lost 5 bases, J lost 0 bases, and 17 bases lay in between. The length of the CDR3 is 18 residues. CDR1 MDHEN and CDR2 SYDVKM come from the germline V gene. The CDR3 loop is CASSRPGRQLSGANVLTF. The CDR3 region has the DNA TGTGCCAGCAGTCGACCGGGACGCCAACTCTCTGGGGCCAACGTCCTGACTTTC.

This clone showed up just a few times. This chain uses TRBV29-1 with TRBJ2-1; 9 nucleotides agree with TRBD2. The CDR3 is 14 amino acids. V lost 3 bases to trimming and J lost 7 bases; unmatched junction nucleotides: 7. Per germline, CDR1 SQVTM and CDR2 ANQGSEA. The CDR3 nucleotides read TGCAGCGTTGAGGGCGGGGGGGCTTGGAATGAGCAGTTCTTC. Translation gives CSVEGGGAWNEQFF.

This chain uses TRBV7-2 with TRBJ1-2, with 7 bases lining up with TRBD1. V was clipped by 4 bases and J by 6 bases; unmatched bases: 5. The CDR3 runs to 13 residues. The germline CDR1 and CDR2 sequences are SGHTA and FQGNSA. This CDR3 reads CASSYDRVHGYTF. The CDR3 DNA is TGTGCCAGCAGCTACGACAGGGTGCATGGCTACACCTTC.

This sequence joins TRBV4-3 and TRBJ2-3; 7 nucleotides agree with TRBD2. The CDR3 has 18 residues. Germline lookup yields CDR1 LGHNA and CDR2 YSLEER. The junction had 10 bases not matched to a gene; V was cut back by 0 bases and J by 1 base. In nucleotides, the CDR3 is TGCGCCAGCAGCCAAGACTTTAGCGGGTCTTTTGGCACAGATACGCAGTATTTT. It translates to CASSQDFSGSFGTDTQYF.

The chain joins TRBV19 to TRBJ1-2; 8 bases agree with TRBD1. Germline values: CDR1 LNHDA, CDR2 SQIVND (reference sequence). The junction had 18 bases not matched to a gene; V was cut back by 6 bases and J by 0 bases. This CDR3 has 19 residues. CDR3 nucleotide sequence: TGTGCCAGTAGAGTCCCCCTGACGTCGTCACAGGGGGCTAACTATGGCTACACCTTC. This translates into CASRVPLTSSQGANYGYTF.